This T cell receptor beta chain was identified in a study of Ad26.COV2.S vaccination and SARS-CoV-2 variants. Study overall: In the study, Ad26.COV2.S was injected intramuscularly once, or twice 56 days apart. Overall study results and limits: For non-spike TCRs, breadth in vaccine recipients resembled that in placebo recipients.

The CDR3 spans 15 residues. CDR1 and CDR2 (germline): LNHDA, SQIVND (reference sequence). Between the trimmed V and J ends, which lost 5 bases and 5 bases, there was a span of 15 bases. The sample holds a few counts of this clone. Its antigen is unidentified. Only in-frame clones appear in the TCRdb table, and some are missing; sequencing was by immunoSEQ multiplex PCR. This table has approximately 400,000 clones, about 85% appearing once. Treatment meaning: approximately 18 received Ad26.COV2.S at low or high dose, single or two shots; several received placebo; per-sample allocation not given. The study sampled participants on day 63 after the first vaccine or placebo injection. An Ad26 vector that expressed Wuhan-strain SARS-CoV-2 spike constituted the vaccine.

This rearrangement joins TRBV19 to TRBJ2-2; a weak D match, TRBD2 (6 bases). The source is a person between 18 and 60 years old who received the Ad26.COV2.S COVID-19 vaccine or a placebo. Sequences were derived from peripheral blood, sampled in a trial of Ad26.COV2.S vaccine versus placebo. This CDR3 is CASSFSGRGTGELFF. The CDR3 DNA is TGTGCCAGTAGTTTTAGCGGAAGAGGGACCGGGGAGCTGTTTTTT.